This TCR beta chain is drawn from a study of human T cells and chemical hapten exposure. Overall study: Diphenylcyclopropenone was applied weekly to patients' scalps across the roughly 24-week study. Overall study results and limits: There were significantly more large CDR3 similarity clusters among expanded TCRs than among controls. TCRs at a frequency above 1 in 1000 stayed unchanged with DPC sensitization.

V dropped 0 bases and J dropped 3; count of bases not matched to a gene: 4. The CDR3 covers 16 residues. The germline gives CDR1 LGHDT, CDR2 YNNKEL (reference sequence). Remarks on this clonotype: Its specificity is unknown.

TCRdb reprocessed the RACE reads via MiXCR and lists one record per CDR3 protein. Counted here are more than 65,000 distinct CDR3 sequences, 7.5% to 9.5% occurring once; the ten biggest clones make up 1.5% to 1.8%. Time point specified: patch test 1, 2 weeks after DPC sensitization. Noted treatment: therapeutic diphenylcyclopropenone sensitization with weekly scalp DPC. Ahead of each patch test application, blood was drawn. The input for sequencing was whole blood, taken in connection with sensitization to the hapten diphenylcyclopropenone (DPC). The receptor was derived from a woman aged 30 to 39 with alopecia areata. Some clones in this sample may be carry-over from other donors' samples. This chain connects TRBV3-1 to TRBJ1-1; TRBD1 agrees at 10 bases. CDR3 nucleotides: TGTGCCAGCAGCCAAGAGACAGGGGGCGACGACACTGAAGCTTTCTTT. Translating it yields CASSQETGGDDTEAFF.